Given below is one T cell receptor beta chain in context. Its antigen is unidentified. There are 15 residues in the CDR3. The ends were cut back, 4 bases at V and 2 bases at J, with 15 bases in the middle. Germline assignment: CDR1 SGHTA and CDR2 FQGTGA. This specimen comes from a study of blood T cells in healthy people across ages. Points from the study as a whole: A strong correlation between TCR beta diversity and naive T cell percentage was seen.

Sample-barcoded 5' priming and a J-beta primer mix drove a second PCR of about 7 to 11 cycles. In TCRdb, the 5' RACE reads were re-called with MiXCR into one record per CDR3 protein. The table records over a million distinct CDR3 sequences, roughly 45% of them present only once. Each sample had at least 6.5 million PBMCs isolated. The sequenced sample consisted of blood. The receptor was isolated from a young woman in good health. The chain is built from TRBV7-3 and TRBJ2-7; TRBD1 is a possible D gene (6 bases). The CDR3 coding sequence is TGTGCCAGCAGCTCGTCCGGGGACACCGCCTACGAGCAGTACTTC. Protein: CASSSSGDTAYEQYF.